The 10 T cell receptor beta chains below come from one sample, sequenced in a study of graft-versus-host responses after intestinal transplantation listed by TCRdb under 2021. The library was built by means of the immunoSEQ multiplex PCR assay. TCRdb holds this immuneACCESS table with in-frame rearrangements only. Some clones are missing; in checked studies, unresolved V genes explain under half, and the rest has no known cause. Here the sample has roughly 120,000 clones; approximately 95% occur a single time. The ten most abundant clones make up roughly 3.5% of the sample. In light of the paper, this sample's time point label describes: cells obtained before transplantation from donor or recipient. No cognate antigen is known for these TCRs. The specimen comprised unstimulated CD8+ T cells sorted from spleen or lymph node cells, sampled before intestinal transplant. The receptors here all came from a human donor who received an intestinal transplant.

The chain recombines TRBV15 with TRBJ2-2; maybe TRBD2 (6 bases). Germline CDR1 reads LNHNV; CDR2 reads YYDKDF (reference sequence). Trimming took 0 bases from V and 3 from J, leaving 11 bases between them. The CDR3 contains 16 residues. CDR3 residues: CATSREGLQDTGELFF. Here the CDR3 DNA reads TGTGCCACCAGCAGAGAGGGACTTCAGGACACCGGGGAGCTGTTTTTT.

The rearrangement uses TRBV7-2 and TRBJ2-7; 9 bases line up with TRBD1. CDR1 is SGHTA and CDR2 is FQGNSA in the germline V gene. This CDR3 spans 13 amino acids. The trim removed 5 bases at V and 3 bases at J, leaving 2 bases unmatched. The CDR3 bases are TGTGCCAGCAGCCCGGGACAGGGCTACGAGCAGTACTTC. Its protein product is CASSPGQGYEQYF.

The chain recombines TRBV19 with TRBJ2-5, with D perhaps given as TRBD1 or TRBD2 (5 bases each). Trimming took 5 bases from V and 5 from J, leaving 12 bases between them. CDR1 is LNHDA, CDR2 SQIVND, per germline (reference sequence). This CDR3 is 13 amino acids long. In nucleotides, the CDR3 is TGTGCCAGTAGTGCAGGGTGGGGGGAGACCCAGTACTTC. It yields the protein CASSAGWGETQYF.

This chain uses TRBV27 with TRBJ2-1; possibly TRBD2 for D (6 bases). The CDR3 sequence is 13 residues long. The germline V and J ends were trimmed by 5 bases and 6 bases, with 11 bases remaining between them. The V gene's germline CDR1 is MNHEY and CDR2 SMNVEV (reference sequence). CDR3 DNA: TGTGCCAGCAGTCGGACGGAGGGCAATGAGCAGTTCTTC. Its translation is CASSRTEGNEQFF.

V and J are TRBV30 and TRBJ2-7, with TRBD1 matching over 8 bases. Germline V gene lookup returns CDR1 GTSNPN and CDR2 SVGIG (reference sequence). V lost 3 bases and J lost 6; bases outside the gene matches: 16. The CDR3 has 16 residues. The CDR3 is CAWSGPPGQGTPEQYF. The CDR3 coding sequence is TGTGCCTGGAGCGGACCGCCCGGACAGGGCACCCCCGAGCAGTACTTC.

The chain carries TRBV28 and TRBJ1-4; D gene ambiguous. The germline V and J ends were trimmed by 6 bases and 11 bases, with 19 bases remaining between them. This CDR3 contains 14 residues. Germline V gene data show CDR1 as MDHEN and CDR2 as SYDVKM. CDR3 residues: CASSPDPPFEKLFF. Here the CDR3 DNA reads TGTGCCAGCAGCCCGGACCCCCCGTTTGAGAAACTGTTTTTT.

This clone was seen once. The V call is TRBV28, the J call TRBJ1-2, with D unresolved. The CDR3 runs to 11 residues. The germline gives CDR1 MDHEN, CDR2 SYDVKM. Trimming stripped 6 bases from V and 8 bases from J, with 10 bases between. CDR3: CASRRLEGYTF. CDR3 DNA: TGTGCCAGCAGGCGACTGGAAGGCTACACCTTC.

The V gene is TRBV4-1, the J gene TRBJ2-7, with 9 bases matching TRBD1. This CDR3 region has 15 residues. J gave up 3 bases and V 0 bases, and 3 bases lay outside the gene matches. Per germline, CDR1 MGHRA and CDR2 YSYEKL. CDR3 sequence: CASSQDGQGFYEQYF. CDR3 in DNA: TGCGCCAGCAGCCAAGACGGACAGGGGTTCTACGAGCAGTACTTC.

V and J are TRBV4-1 and TRBJ2-6; 12 positions match TRBD2. The V gene end was trimmed by 1 base and the J gene end by 1 base; junction bases not matched to a gene: 11. Germline V lookup: CDR1 MGHRA, CDR2 YSYEKL. The CDR3 runs to 21 residues. The CDR3 DNA follows: TGCGCCAGCAGCCAAGTTCTCACTAGCGGGGGGCCCCGATCTGGGGCCAACGTCCTGACTTTC. This translates into CASSQVLTSGGPRSGANVLTF.

V gene TRBV14 combines with J gene TRBJ2-1; 9 nucleotides agree with TRBD2. The CDR3 has 15 residues. The ends lost 4 bases at V and 7 bases at J; junction bases unmatched: 8. Germline lookup yields CDR1 SGHDN and CDR2 FVKESK. CDR3 region: CASSLLAGWENEQFF. As DNA, the CDR3 is TGTGCCAGCAGCCTTCTAGCGGGATGGGAGAATGAGCAGTTCTTC.